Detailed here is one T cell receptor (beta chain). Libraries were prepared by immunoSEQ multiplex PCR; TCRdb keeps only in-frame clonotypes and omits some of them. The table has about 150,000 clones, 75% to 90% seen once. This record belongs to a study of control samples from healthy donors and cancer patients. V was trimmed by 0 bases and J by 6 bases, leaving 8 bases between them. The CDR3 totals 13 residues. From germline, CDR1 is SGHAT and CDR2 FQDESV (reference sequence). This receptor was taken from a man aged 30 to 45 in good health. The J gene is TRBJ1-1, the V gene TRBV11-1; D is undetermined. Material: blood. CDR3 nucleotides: TGTGCCAGCAGCTTAGCGATACAGTCTGAAGCTTTCTTT. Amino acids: CASSLAIQSEAFF.